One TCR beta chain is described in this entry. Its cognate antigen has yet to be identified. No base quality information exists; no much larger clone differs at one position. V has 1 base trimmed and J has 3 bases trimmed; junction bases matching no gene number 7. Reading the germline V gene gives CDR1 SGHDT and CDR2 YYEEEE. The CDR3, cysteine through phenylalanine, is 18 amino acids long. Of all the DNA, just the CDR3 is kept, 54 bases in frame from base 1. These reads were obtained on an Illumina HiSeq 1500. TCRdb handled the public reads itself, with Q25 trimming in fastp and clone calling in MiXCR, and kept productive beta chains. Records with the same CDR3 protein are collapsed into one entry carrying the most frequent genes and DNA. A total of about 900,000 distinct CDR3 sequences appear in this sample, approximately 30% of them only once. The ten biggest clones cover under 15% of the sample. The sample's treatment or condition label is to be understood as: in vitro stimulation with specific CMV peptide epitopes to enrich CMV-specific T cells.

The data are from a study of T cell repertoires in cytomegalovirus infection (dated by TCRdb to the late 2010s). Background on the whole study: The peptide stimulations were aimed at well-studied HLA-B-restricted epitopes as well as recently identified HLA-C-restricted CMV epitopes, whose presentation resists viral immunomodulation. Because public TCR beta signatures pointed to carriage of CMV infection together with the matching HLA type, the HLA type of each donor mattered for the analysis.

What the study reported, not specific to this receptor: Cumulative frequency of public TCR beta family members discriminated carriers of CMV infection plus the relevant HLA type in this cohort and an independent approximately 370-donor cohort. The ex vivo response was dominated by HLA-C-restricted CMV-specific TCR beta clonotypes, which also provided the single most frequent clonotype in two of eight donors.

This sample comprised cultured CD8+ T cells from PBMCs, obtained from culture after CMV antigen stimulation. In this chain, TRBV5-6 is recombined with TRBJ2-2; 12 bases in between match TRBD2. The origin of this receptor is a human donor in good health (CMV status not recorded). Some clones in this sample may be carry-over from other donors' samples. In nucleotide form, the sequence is TGTGCCAGCAGCTTGCGGCTAGCGGGGGGGCAGGACACCGGGGAGCTGTTTTTT. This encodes CASSLRLAGGQDTGELFF.